This TCR beta chain was observed in a study of blood T cell repertoires in COVID-19. The overall study: Nucleic acid was either cDNA or gDNA, and it came from T cells, B-cell-depleted T cells, or PBMCs.

In the authors' workflow: Reference gene primers were amplified, and this amplification served to estimate nucleated cell counts. Data came from immunoSEQ multiplex PCR; TCRdb stores just in-frame clones and leaves some out. V and J calls and clone size come straight from that table; D and trimming were deduced from the DNA. The sample gives about 87,000 clones, over 75% of which show up once; 6% to 9.5% is in the top ten. V shed 3 bases and J 1 base; nucleotides not matched to a gene: 6. CDR1 is SGDLS, CDR2 YYNGEE, per germline. The CDR3 runs to 15 residues. The genes are TRBV9 and TRBJ1-1, with 7 bases fitting TRBD1. Sequenced sample: peripheral blood. The clonotype originates from a human donor with acute or convalescent COVID-19. The donor label of this sample is uncertain. DNA for the CDR3: TGTGCCAGCAGCGCTCGTGACAGGGAGAACACTGAAGCTTTCTTT. Its protein is CASSARDRENTEAFF.